Listed here are 13 T cell receptor beta chains from one sample, sequenced in a study of blood T cell repertoires in COVID-19 (dated by TCRdb to about 2020). The method was the immunoSEQ multiplex PCR assay. TCRdb stores this immuneACCESS table with in-frame sequences only. Part of the clones is absent; in the studies checked, under half of the shortfall reflects unresolved V genes, and no reason is known for the rest. The sample table shows roughly 250,000 clones, and 84% are seen once. The ten largest clones represent less than 2% of the sample. Sequenced input: peripheral blood. The origin of the receptors is a woman aged 40-49 years who had recovered from COVID-19.

V gene TRBV28 combines with J gene TRBJ1-6; D gene uncertain. CDR1 and CDR2 (germline): MDHEN, SYDVKM. There are 13 residues in the CDR3. Trimming stripped 7 bases from V and 7 bases from J, with 11 bases between. The CDR3, as DNA: TGTGCCAGCACCGCTCCGCGGAATTCACCCCTCCACTTT. It specifies CASTAPRNSPLHF. Full variable domain (remainder filled in from reference TRBV28 and TRBJ1-6): DVKVTQSSRYLVKRTGEKVFLECVQDMDHENMFWYRQDPGLGLRLIYFSYDVKMKEKGDIPEGYSVSREKKERFSLILESASTNQTSMYLCASTAPRNSPLHFGNGTRLTVT.

This chain joins TRBV3-1 (or the pseudogene TRBV3-2) and TRBJ1-6; D remains unclear. The CDR3 totals 15 residues. Trimming removed 1 base from V and 8 bases from J, with 12 bases in between. CDR1 is LGHDT, CDR2 YNNKEL, per germline (reference sequence). The CDR3 coding sequence is TGTGCCAGCAGCCAAGGGCTAGACGGCGATTCACCCCTCCACTTT. Translated: CASSQGLDGDSPLHF.

In this sample, this clone turned up once. The chain couples TRBV19 to TRBJ1-1; 8 positions agree with TRBD1. Germline CDR1 is LNHDA and CDR2 is SQIVND (reference sequence). V trimming: 5 bases; J trimming: 11 bases; junction bases outside the gene matches: 10. The CDR3 has 13 amino acids. This chain's CDR3 is CASSFGQGSTAFF. The CDR3 DNA reads as TGTGCCAGTAGTTTCGGACAGGGTTCGACGGCTTTCTTT.

The chain links TRBV28 to TRBJ2-2; D might be TRBD1 (6 bases). The CDR3 runs 13 residues. The V gene's germline CDR1 is MDHEN and CDR2 SYDVKM. Trimming took off 6 bases at V and 6 bases at J, with 11 bases between the two ends. CDR3 protein: CASRPQGPGELFF. DNA for the CDR3: TGTGCCAGCAGGCCACAGGGACCCGGGGAGCTGTTTTTT.

The V call is TRBV4-1, the J call TRBJ2-1, with 7 positions matching TRBD1. The CDR3 sequence is 18 residues long. Germline V lookup: CDR1 MGHRA, CDR2 YSYEKL. The trim removed 3 bases at V and 4 bases at J, leaving 15 bases unmatched. The DNA for the CDR3 is TGCGCCAGCAGCCACTTTACTGTCGACAGGGCGGGTTACAATGAGCAGTTCTTC. Translating it yields CASSHFTVDRAGYNEQFF.

This chain connects TRBV9 to TRBJ1-1; D perhaps matches TRBD1 (5 bases). Trimming took off 0 bases at V and 6 bases at J, with 21 bases between the two ends. The CDR3 runs to 17 residues. Germline CDR1 and CDR2: SGDLS and YYNGEE. The CDR3 here is CASSVGGGPLSDAEAFF. The CDR3 nucleotides are TGTGCCAGCAGCGTAGGCGGGGGTCCTTTATCAGACGCTGAAGCTTTCTTT.

This clone appeared a few times. V and J are TRBV5-6 and TRBJ1-1; D is perhaps TRBD1 (6 bases). V lost 4 bases and J lost 5, with 21 bases in between. The CDR3 totals 16 residues. Germline V gene data show CDR1 as SGHDT and CDR2 as YYEEEE. The CDR3 reads CASSLGTKLSVTEAFF. The CDR3 DNA follows: TGTGCCAGCAGCCTCGGGACAAAACTAAGTGTTACTGAAGCTTTCTTT.

The chain recombines TRBV7-9 with TRBJ1-2; D is unclear. The CDR3 sequence is 15 residues long. V was shortened by 1 base and J by 3 bases, with 12 bases between the two germline ends. The V gene's germline CDR1 is SEHNR and CDR2 FQNEAQ (reference sequence). The CDR3 nucleotides read TGTGCCAGCAGCTTAGTAAGCGGCAGTGACTATGGCTACACCTTC. This encodes CASSLVSGSDYGYTF.

The gene calls are TRBV14 and TRBJ1-6, with 7 bases matching TRBD1. The CDR3 is made up of 17 amino acids. CDR1 is SGHDN, CDR2 FVKESK, per germline. Losses at the gene ends were 3 bases for V and 6 bases for J; bases not matched to a gene: 11. CDR3 nucleotide sequence: TGTGCCAGCAGCCAGGATTCATCACAGGGGACTAATTCACCCCTCCACTTT. It is translated as CASSQDSSQGTNSPLHF.

This clone showed up just a few times. The chain links TRBV9 to TRBJ1-2, with 7 bases identical to TRBD1. Trimming took 0 bases from V and 1 from J; bases not matched to a gene: 9. Per germline, CDR1 SGDLS and CDR2 YYNGEE. This CDR3 has 17 residues. CDR3 region: CASSVGTSGGNNYGYTF. CDR3 bases: TGTGCCAGCAGCGTAGGGACCTCAGGGGGTAATAACTATGGCTACACCTTC.

This clone appeared once. The CDR3 spells CASSLRGREDYGYTF. CDR3 nucleotide sequence: TGTGCCAGCAGCTTACGCGGCAGGGAAGACTATGGCTACACCTTC. The chain is built from TRBV7-3 and TRBJ1-2; tentative D call: TRBD1 (5 bases). This CDR3 has 15 residues. Germline CDR1 and CDR2: SGHTA and FQGTGA. With 2 bases removed from V and 3 bases from J, the gap between germline ends came to 13 bases.

The V and J genes are TRBV28 and TRBJ1-4, with D hard to call. Trimming stripped 6 bases from V and 8 bases from J, with 13 bases between. CDR3 length: 13 residues. From germline, CDR1 is MDHEN and CDR2 SYDVKM. CDR3 DNA: TGTGCCAGCAGACCACTCTTACGCGAAAAACTGTTTTTT. It encodes CASRPLLREKLFF.

This chain connects TRBV7-2 to TRBJ1-5, with D possibly matching TRBD1 (6 bases). Germline lookup yields CDR1 SGHTA and CDR2 FQGNSA. CDR3 length equals 15 residues. The V gene lost 3 bases and the J gene lost 4 bases, with 13 bases spanning the gap. For the CDR3, the DNA is TGTGCCAGCAGCTTGAGGGGGGGGCGGAATCAGCCCCAGCATTTT. Translating gives CASSLRGGRNQPQHF.